This TCR beta chain is drawn from a study of T cell responses to AZD1222 COVID-19 vaccine. Study overall: Analysis merged second doses at about 4 or about 12 weeks.

Here immunoSEQ multiplex PCR was the method, and the copy in TCRdb shows in-frame clones only, minus some. The table lists nearly 110,000 clones, roughly 90% of them singletons, with about 7% in the top ten. There are 15 residues in the CDR3. V gave up 7 bases and J gave up 2 bases, with 17 bases separating them. The germline CDR1 and CDR2 sequences are SGHTA and FQGNSA. On this clone itself: The antigen remains unidentified.

Study-level points and caveats: Across the whole spike, CD4 TCRs peaked at regions 160-218 and 743-854. Among those given AZD1222, only five or six were seropositive at baseline.

The rearrangement links TRBV7-2 to TRBJ2-5, with D uncertain. Sample: peripheral blood, taken on day 0 of AZD1222 vaccination. The clonotype originates from an adult in good health. CDR3 nucleotide sequence: TGTGCCAGCAACCTGGTGTGGACGGCTCAAGAGACCCAGTACTTC. It codes for CASNLVWTAQETQYF.